This TCR beta chain comes out of a study of shared clonotypes between healthy human individuals. Nashville, Tennessee was home to all donors, who were Caucasian adults. As for this clone: Its specificity is not known.

V shed 5 bases and J shed 6 bases, with 18 bases lying between them. Per germline, CDR1 SGHKS and CDR2 YYEKEE (reference sequence). This CDR3 has 14 residues. Splitting of each subset's genomic DNA was done evenly across several immunoSEQ plates. Method: immunoSEQ multiplex PCR; TCRdb's copy keeps in-frame clones and lacks some. The sample contains 1 million to 1.2 million clones, 70% to 80% of which appear only once. The study, taken as a whole, reports: The study generally estimated greater richness for naive than memory subsets. Researchers sampled only blood; tissue repertoires likely differ.

This sequence was found in a man younger than 30 in good health. Some clones in this sample may be carry-over from other donors' samples. The rearrangement uses TRBV5-5 and TRBJ2-7, with TRBD1 as a possible D gene (5 bases). Material for sequencing was memory CD4+ T cells from PBMCs. As to subset: CD45RA-negative fraction. The DNA of the CDR3 is TGTGCCAGCAGGGTAGGGGTATACTGGAGCGAGCAGTACTTC. Amino acid sequence: CASRVGVYWSEQYF.